This entry concerns a single TCR beta chain. The germline V gene encodes CDR1 MNHEY and CDR2 SMNVEV (reference sequence). Trimming left V 7 bases short and J 3 bases short, with 19 bases between. CDR3 length equals 15 residues. This entry is derived from a study of blood T cells in healthy people across ages. Study-level information: About one barcoded beta molecule per two T cells came from capture by template switching.

Combining a sample-barcoded 5' primer with a J-beta primer mix, a second PCR ran for roughly 6 to 12 cycles. Each CDR3 protein gets one entry after TCRdb re-called the 5' RACE reads with MiXCR. Here the sample spans approximately 1,100,000 distinct CDR3 sequences, more than 35% being singletons. The TCR was taken from an older woman in good health. Sequenced: blood. The V and J genes are TRBV27 and TRBJ2-7, with D possibly matching TRBD1 (6 bases). In DNA form, the CDR3 reads TGTGCCAGCACCTACGGGCCGGACAGCCTCTACGAGCAGTACTTC. Translating gives CASTYGPDSLYEQYF.